This T cell receptor (beta chain) derives from a study of beta chain features in type 1 diabetes. Study overall: Healthy donors resembled patients in age, gender and cell yields. Across the samples, roughly 98,000,000 sorted cells were examined in total. Study results and caveats: The study found fewer insertions and more deletions at VDJ junctions in type 1 diabetes patients. Small HLA sub-analyses could not settle whether HLA shapes TCRB rearrangement.

The isolated RNA, all of it, was reverse transcribed, so expressed TCRB transcripts were what got sequenced. Method: immunoSEQ multiplex PCR; TCRdb's copy keeps in-frame clones and lacks some. The table shows under 950,000 clones, with 17% occurring only once. From germline, CDR1 is SGHTA and CDR2 FQGNSA. CDR3 size: 15 residues. Trimming took 6 bases from V and 8 from J, leaving 20 bases between them. The sample holds a few counts of this clone. Its antigen remains unidentified. Sample: naive CD4+ T cells from blood. The receptor's source is a woman younger than 35 in good health. The chain joins TRBV7-2 to TRBJ2-1, with D tentatively TRBD2 (6 bases). CDR3 DNA: TGTGCCAGCAGTAGGACGCGGGGAGTTGGTGATGAGCAGTTCTTC. Translated, it gives CASSRTRGVGDEQFF.